The 22 T cell receptor beta chains given below trace back to one sample, sequenced in a study of beta chain features in type 1 diabetes. Since all of the isolated RNA was reverse transcribed, expressed TCRB transcripts were what got sequenced. Produced via immunoSEQ multiplex PCR; TCRdb's table is partial and in-frame only. Of under 900,000 clones in the sample, roughly 17% are singletons; the top ten hold around 0.02%. The sample consisted of naive CD4+ T cells from blood. Source of these receptors: a woman younger than 35 in good health.

This rearrangement joins TRBV28 to TRBJ2-6; D unclear. Trimming cost V 5 bases and J 0 bases, with 11 bases left between them. This CDR3 spans 16 amino acids. CDR1 MDHEN and CDR2 SYDVKM come from the germline V gene. CDR3 in amino acids: CASSPGRSSGANVLTF. The CDR3 nucleotides read TGTGCCAGCAGTCCGGGCAGATCCTCTGGGGCCAACGTCCTGACTTTC.

The table lists this clone with a few counts. The V call is TRBV6-6, the J call TRBJ2-7; 7 bases fit TRBD1. V dropped 2 bases and J dropped 1; count of bases not matched to a gene: 8. The germline CDR1 and CDR2 sequences are MNHNY and SVGAGI (reference sequence). The CDR3 runs to 16 residues. CDR3 protein: CASSYRFDRESYEQYF. The CDR3 bases are TGTGCCAGCAGTTACCGATTTGACAGGGAATCCTACGAGCAGTACTTC.

This clone was seen a few times. Relative to the germline gene, one junction end is altered; a read error may explain this. Other nucleotide sequences in the sample specify the same CDR3. The rearrangement links TRBV9 to TRBJ2-5, with 7 bases matching TRBD1. The CDR3 totals 15 residues. Germline-derived CDR1 and CDR2 are SGDLS and YYNGEE. The CDR3 region has the DNA TGCGCCAGCAGCCCGAATGGACAGGATAGAGAGACCCAGTACTTC. This translates into CASSPNGQDRETQYF. Combining the CDR3 with reference TRBV9 and TRBJ2-5 gives the whole variable domain DSGVTQTPKHLITATGQRVTLRCSPRSGDLSVYWYQQSLDQGLQFLIQYYNGEERAKGNILERFSAQQFPDLHSELNLSSLELGDSALYFCASSPNGQDRETQYFGPGTRLLVL.

This clone turned up a few times. The chain is built from TRBV28 and TRBJ1-5; 9 nucleotides line up with TRBD1. CDR3 length: 14 amino acids. CDR1 is MDHEN, CDR2 SYDVKM, per germline. V was clipped by 6 bases and J by 7 bases; unmatched bases: 7. This CDR3 reads CASRKTGGSQPQHF. The CDR3 DNA reads as TGTGCCAGCAGGAAGACAGGGGGGTCACAGCCCCAGCATTTT.

V usage is TRBV19 and J usage is TRBJ1-2; a weak D match, TRBD1 (5 bases). The CDR3 is 14 residues long. Germline V lookup: CDR1 LNHDA, CDR2 SQIVND (reference sequence). V was clipped by 2 bases and J by 2 bases, with 9 bases between them. The CDR3 loop reads CASSIRQINYGYTF. CDR3 DNA sequence: TGTGCCAGTAGTATACGACAGATAAACTATGGCTACACCTTC.

For this clone: This same CDR3 is encoded by further DNA sequences in the sample. The chain combines TRBV15 with TRBJ2-5; TRBD2 aligns across 10 bases. The CDR3 has 16 amino acids. In germline, CDR1 is LNHNV, CDR2 YYDKDF (reference sequence). Losses at the gene ends were 3 bases for V and 2 bases for J; bases not matched to a gene: 6. CDR3 nucleotide sequence: TGTGCCACCAGCAGTCTCTGGACTAGCGGTCAAGAGACCCAGTACTTC. Amino acid sequence: CATSSLWTSGQETQYF.

This clone showed up just a few times. V gene TRBV29-1 combines with J gene TRBJ2-3; the D gene could be TRBD1 or TRBD2 (5 bases each). Trimming shortened V by 5 bases and J by 0 bases, and 12 bases separated the two germline ends. Germline CDR1 reads SQVTM; CDR2 reads ANQGSEA. This CDR3 comprises 14 residues. CDR3 sequence reads: CSVLGGGSTDTQYF. The CDR3 DNA sequence: TGCAGCGTTCTCGGTGGGGGTAGCACAGATACGCAGTATTTT.

This clone was observed a few times. The V and J genes are TRBV5-6 and TRBJ1-5, with D unclear. CDR1 is SGHDT, CDR2 YYEEEE, per germline. The CDR3 is 12 amino acids. The germline V and J ends were trimmed by 6 bases and 1 base, with 5 bases remaining between them. CDR3 protein: CASIASNQPQHF. DNA for the CDR3: TGTGCCAGCATAGCCAGCAATCAGCCCCAGCATTTT.

The chain uses TRBV4-3 and TRBJ1-4; unclear D gene. V was cut by 1 base and J by 0 bases, with 6 bases left in between. CDR3 size: 15 residues. Germline CDR1 reads LGHNA; CDR2 reads YSLEER. For the CDR3, the DNA is TGCGCCAGCAGCCAAGGACTTGCAACTAATGAAAAACTGTTTTTT. It specifies CASSQGLATNEKLFF.

This clone appeared a few times. V usage is TRBV7-6 and J usage is TRBJ2-3; the match to TRBD1 covers 7 bases. CDR3 length: 16 amino acids. V lost 4 bases, J lost 2 bases, and 9 bases stayed unmatched. CDR1 SGHVS and CDR2 FNYEAQ come from the germline V gene. CDR3 in DNA: TGTGCCAGCAGCTGGGTACAGGGGAGAGCCACAGATACGCAGTATTTT. This sequence encodes CASSWVQGRATDTQYF.

This clone came up a few times. The rearrangement uses TRBV6-5 and TRBJ2-3; D remains unclear. V gave up 0 bases and J gave up 5 bases, with 9 bases separating them. CDR1 is MNHEY, CDR2 SVGAGI, per germline. The CDR3 totals 14 residues. The CDR3 DNA reads TGTGCCAGCAGTTACTCGAGCTTGGAAGATACGCAGTATTTT. Its protein product is CASSYSSLEDTQYF.

The V call is TRBV7-9, the J call TRBJ1-6; D uncertain. Deletions cut 1 base from V and 10 bases from J, with 8 bases between. The CDR3 spans 13 residues. In germline, CDR1 is SEHNR, CDR2 FQNEAQ (reference sequence). The CDR3 loop is CASSLGGESPLHF. The CDR3 coding sequence is TGTGCCAGCAGCTTAGGCGGGGAATCACCCCTCCACTTT.

This clone has just a few counts. The rearrangement links TRBV18 to TRBJ2-5; TRBD2 matches 10 bases. Germline CDR1 reads KGHSH; CDR2 reads LQKENI. With V trimmed by 5 bases and J by 5 bases, 11 bases remained unmatched. CDR3 length equals 16 residues. CDR3 protein: CASSTTLSGRDETQYF. CDR3 coding DNA: TGTGCCAGCTCAACAACCCTCAGCGGGAGGGATGAGACCCAGTACTTC.

This clone came up a few times. The chain links TRBV28 to TRBJ2-7; 8 bases align to TRBD2. From germline, CDR1 is MDHEN and CDR2 SYDVKM. V gave up 1 base and J gave up 2 bases; unmatched junction bases: 7. The CDR3 runs 16 residues. CDR3 loop: CASSLLTGLVPYEQYF. The CDR3 bases are TGTGCCAGCAGTTTATTGACGGGACTAGTCCCCTACGAGCAGTACTTC.

In DNA, the CDR3 is TGTGCCAGCAGTGAAGCGCTCTCTCGAGGCAATCAGCCCCAGCATTTT. As protein: CASSEALSRGNQPQHF. The rearrangement uses TRBV6-1 and TRBJ1-5, with D unresolved. The CDR3 runs to 16 residues. The V gene's germline CDR1 is MNHNS and CDR2 SASEGT. V shed 0 bases and J shed 2 bases, with 11 bases lying between them.

The chain joins TRBV7-2 to TRBJ2-3, with 8 bases that match TRBD2. The J segment lost 2 bases and the V segment lost 3 bases, leaving 4 bases of the junction unmatched. This CDR3 contains 15 residues. Germline values: CDR1 SGHTA, CDR2 FQGNSA. This chain's CDR3 is CASSFSGTLTDTQYF. DNA of the CDR3: TGTGCCAGCAGCTTTAGCGGGACTCTCACAGATACGCAGTATTTT. Drawing the rest from reference TRBV7-2 and TRBJ2-3, the complete variable domain is GAGVSQSPSNKVTEKGKDVELRCDPISGHTALYWYRQSLGQGLEFLIYFQGNSAPDKSGLPSDRFSAERTGGSVSTLTIQRTQQEDSAVYLCASSFSGTLTDTQYFGPGTRLTVL.

In its sample, this clone was seen once. Within the sample, other DNA sequences also encode this same CDR3. V is TRBV5-1 and J is TRBJ2-1; the match to TRBD1 covers 7 bases. Germline V gene lookup returns CDR1 SGHRS and CDR2 YFSETQ. The CDR3 runs 14 residues. V dropped 3 bases and J dropped 0; count of bases not matched to a gene: 0. The CDR3 protein is CASSSGGSYNEQFF. In DNA form, the CDR3 reads TGCGCCAGCAGCTCAGGGGGCTCCTACAATGAGCAGTTCTTC.

The chain couples TRBV11-2 to TRBJ2-3; D ambiguous. V was pared by 7 bases and J by 8 bases, with 19 bases between. Germline V gene sequence: CDR1 SGHAT, CDR2 FQNNGV. The CDR3 runs 14 residues. In DNA form, the CDR3 reads TGTGCCAGCACCACCAAAAGGGCGTTTCCTACGCAGTATTTT. Translation: CASTTKRAFPTQYF.

The rearrangement joins TRBV6-5 to TRBJ2-7; 9 bases line up with TRBD2. V lost 6 bases, J lost 0 bases, and 6 bases stayed unmatched. This CDR3 is built from 15 residues. Per germline, CDR1 MNHEY and CDR2 SVGAGI. This CDR3 is CASSASSGASYEQYF. Written as DNA, the CDR3 is TGTGCCAGCAGCGCCTCTAGCGGGGCCTCCTACGAGCAGTACTTC.

This clone appeared a few times. The V gene is TRBV5-1, the J gene TRBJ2-1, with 9 bases that match TRBD2. Germline lookup yields CDR1 SGHRS and CDR2 YFSETQ. The CDR3 is 15 residues long. Trimming at V came to 2 bases and at J to 10 bases, leaving 10 bases not matched to a gene. CDR3 bases: TGCGCCAGCAGCTTATTAGCGGGAGCTGAGGTGGAGCAGTTCTTC. Translation: CASSLLAGAEVEQFF.

The chain recombines TRBV7-8 with TRBJ2-1, with 7 bases aligning to TRBD1. This CDR3 is 15 amino acids long. Trimming cost V 5 bases and J 6 bases; bases outside gene matches: 10. Germline CDR1 is SGHVS and CDR2 is FQNEAQ. CDR3 sequence (DNA): TGTGCCAGCAGCCATGGACAGGATAGTTCCAATGAGCAGTTCTTC. It codes for CASSHGQDSSNEQFF. Variable domain in full (rest from reference TRBV7-8 and TRBJ2-1): GAGVSQSPRYKVAKRGQDVALRCDPISGHVSLFWYQQALGQGPEFLTYFQNEAQLDKSGLPSDRFFAERPEGSVSTLKIQRTQQEDSAVYLCASSHGQDSSNEQFFGPGTRLTVL.

This clone showed up just a few times. The V call is TRBV10-3, the J call TRBJ2-3; the match to TRBD2 covers 7 bases. Trimming at V came to 6 bases and at J to 0 bases, leaving 6 bases not matched to a gene. The CDR3 spans 15 residues. Per germline, CDR1 ENHRY and CDR2 SYGVKD. The CDR3 region is CAISQLAASTDTQYF. The DNA for the CDR3 is TGTGCCATCAGCCAGCTAGCGGCAAGCACAGATACGCAGTATTTT.